The rows below give T cell receptor beta chains drawn from one sample of a study of cytomegalovirus exposure and HLA in healthy donors. Clones were read by immunoSEQ multiplex PCR, and TCRdb kept only the in-frame ones, dropping some. The sample has 99,000 or so clones; almost 70% are singletons. Source material: PBMCs. The receptors stem from a young man in good health and CMV-seronegative. Both conserved end residues are part of each CDR3. D genes are given only for firm matches. Clone size is given for some rows only: seen once, a few or many times, or a class if the clone is expanded.

TRBJ2-5,-,TRBD1,TRBV28,TGTGCCAGCAAGGCAGGGGGTCCAAGCGAGACCCAGTACTTC,CASKAGGPSETQYF
TRBJ1-1,-,TRBD1,TRBV6-6,TGTGCCAGCAGTTACCGATTGACAGGGGGGAACACTGAAGCTTTCTTT,CASSYRLTGGNTEAFF
TRBJ2-5,-,-,TRBV15,TGTGCCACCAGCAGAGACGGGACTGGCGGACAAGAGACCCAGTACTTC,CATSRDGTGGQETQYF
TRBJ1-1,-,-,TRBV28,TGTGCCAGCACAAACAGTTTAGCGGGGAACACTGAAGCTTTCTTT,CASTNSLAGNTEAFF
TRBJ2-2,-,-,TRBV5-1,TGCGCCAGCAGCTTGCGACAGGTTTCCCCGAACACCGGGGAGCTGTTTTTT,CASSLRQVSPNTGELFF
TRBJ1-1,few,TRBD1,TRBV6-6,TGTGCCAGCAGCCGGGACAGGAACACTGAAGCTTTCTTT,CASSRDRNTEAFF
TRBJ2-7,few,TRBD1,TRBV7-9,TGTTCCAGCAGCTTAGCCTCCCAGGGGGCTTACGAGCAGTACTTC,CSSSLASQGAYEQYF
TRBJ2-7,-,-,TRBV30,TGTGCCATGGCGGGAAATCCCTACGAGCAGTACTTC,CAMAGNPYEQYF
TRBJ2-3,-,TRBD2,TRBV6-5,TGTGCCAGCAGGACGGGACTAGCGGGAACAGATACGCAGTATTTT,CASRTGLAGTDTQYF
TRBJ2-7,-,-,TRBV7-8,TGTGCCAGCAGCTTAGGGCCCTCCCGCTACGAGCAGTACTTC,CASSLGPSRYEQYF
TRBJ2-1,-,-,TRBV7-3,TGTGCCAGCAGCTTAGGTGGGGGGAGCCTTGAGCAGTTCTTC,CASSLGGGSLEQFF
TRBJ1-4,-,-,TRBV15,TGTGCCACCAGCAGAGATAGACAGCCTAATGAAAAACTGTTTTTT,CATSRDRQPNEKLFF
TRBJ2-1,-,-,TRBV7-2,TGTGCCAGCAGCCCGGAGGAATTCGCCACCTACAATGAGCAGTTCTTC,CASSPEEFATYNEQFF
TRBJ2-2,-,TRBD1,TRBV25-1,TGTGCCAGCAGTGTGGGACAGGGAAGGGCCGGGGAGCTGTTTTTT,CASSVGQGRAGELFF
TRBJ2-7,-,TRBD2,TRBV4-3,TGCGCCAGCAGCCAAGATCGATCGTCTAGCGGGAGGGAGTACGAGCAGTACTTC,CASSQDRSSSGREYEQYF
TRBJ1-5,few,-,TRBV7-9,TGTGCCAGCAGCTTAGGAGACAGCCACAATCAGCCCCAGCATTTT,CASSLGDSHNQPQHF
TRBJ2-7,-,TRBD2,TRBV9,TGTGCCAGCAGCCCCTTAGGGAACGCGGGAGGGCCAGACGAGCAGTACTTC,CASSPLGNAGGPDEQYF
TRBJ2-1,few,TRBD2,TRBV11-2,TGTGCCAGCAGCCCGGGACTAGCGGCCGTAAATGAGCAGTTCTTC,CASSPGLAAVNEQFF
TRBJ1-2,-,TRBD1,TRBV5-6,TGTGCCAGCAGCGGCGGACAGGGTTACTATGGCTACACCTTC,CASSGGQGYYGYTF
TRBJ1-1,-,-,TRBV6-6,TGTGCCAGCAGTTACCCAGACAGGTCGAACACTGAAGCTTTCTTT,CASSYPDRSNTEAFF
TRBJ2-7,-,TRBD2,TRBV5-4,TGTGCCAGCACGTTGGGGGGGTCCCCCTACGAGCAGTACTTC,CASTLGGSPYEQYF
TRBJ1-3,-,-,TRBV5-1,TGCGCCAGCAGCTTGGGACACCCAGGAAACACCATATATTTT,CASSLGHPGNTIYF
TRBJ1-1,-,-,TRBV6-5,TGTGCCAGCGGGAGTCCCCTGTACACTGAAGCTTTCTTT,CASGSPLYTEAFF
TRBJ1-2,-,-,TRBV13,TGTGCCAGCAGCCGAGGGGGACCAACTAACTATGGCTACACCTTC,CASSRGGPTNYGYTF
TRBJ2-1,-,-,TRBV7-2,TGTGCCAGCAGCTTAGCGCCTAGCGACGACAATGAGCAGTTCTTC,CASSLAPSDDNEQFF
TRBJ1-2,few,TRBD1,TRBV5-6,TGTGCCAGCAGCTTTCGGACAGGGGGAGGCGGCTACACCTTC,CASSFRTGGGGYTF
TRBJ1-2,few,TRBD1,TRBV5-4,TGTGCCAGCAGCTTGGTTTCGGGACAGTATGGCTACACCTTC,CASSLVSGQYGYTF
TRBJ2-5,few,-,TRBV14,TGTGCCAGCAGCCAAGTCGGGCGGGCGGAGACCCAGTACTTC,CASSQVGRAETQYF
TRBJ1-1,-,-,TRBV15,TGTGCCACCAGCAGAGACGGAGTGAACACTGAAGCTTTCTTT,CATSRDGVNTEAFF
TRBJ2-3,-,-,TRBV7-8,TGTGCCAGCAGCTTACAGGGTCGTTTTGGAGATACGCAGTATTTT,CASSLQGRFGDTQYF
TRBJ2-1,-,-,TRBV7-9,TGTGCCAGCAGCTTTCGGTCGGATGAGCAGTTCTTC,CASSFRSDEQFF
TRBJ2-3,-,TRBD2,TRBV7-9,TGTGCCAGCAGCGGGACTACCCGCGTGACAGATACGCAGTATTTT,CASSGTTRVTDTQYF
TRBJ2-7,few,-,TRBV13,TGCGCCAGCAGCCCCGGCCAGGGTGCAGACTACGAGCAGTACTTC,CASSPGQGADYEQYF
TRBJ1-3,-,TRBD1,TRBV6-1,TGTGCCAGCAGTTGGGACAGTAACGACGGAAACACCATATATTTT,CASSWDSNDGNTIYF
TRBJ1-4,-,TRBD1,TRBV28,TGTGCCAGCAAGATGGGGGGGACAGGGTTGGATGAAAAACTGTTTTTT,CASKMGGTGLDEKLFF
TRBJ1-1,-,TRBD1,TRBV6-5,TGTGCCAGTAAGACAGGGTTGGCGATCACTGAAGCTTTCTTT,CASKTGLAITEAFF
TRBJ2-5,-,TRBD1,TRBV5-1,TGCGCCAGCAGCGCCGGGACAGATTCAACAGGGCAAGAGACCCAGTACTTC,CASSAGTDSTGQETQYF
TRBJ2-2,-,TRBD1,TRBV7-3,TGTGCCAGCAGCTCTCACAGGGGGGACACCGGGGAGCTGTTTTTT,CASSSHRGDTGELFF
TRBJ1-1,-,-,TRBV11-2,TGTGCCAGCAGCAGCCGGACGGGAGCAACTACTAACACTGAAGCTTTCTTT,CASSSRTGATTNTEAFF
TRBJ1-5,-,TRBD1,TRBV4-1,TGCGCCAGCAGCCAAGATCTCATAGGGGGCGGCAATCAGCCCCAGCATTTT,CASSQDLIGGGNQPQHF
TRBJ2-1,few,-,TRBV7-2,TGTGCCAGCAGCTTCGCGGCCAGCTCCTACAATGAGCAGTTCTTC,CASSFAASSYNEQFF
TRBJ2-7,-,TRBD2,TRBV27,TGTGCCAGCAGCTTCCGACTAGCGATCCCCTACGAGCAGTACTTC,CASSFRLAIPYEQYF
TRBJ1-1,-,-,TRBV11-2,TGTGCCAGCAGACAATATATGAACACTGAAGCTTTCTTT,CASRQYMNTEAFF
TRBJ1-2,-,-,TRBV9,TGTGCCAGCAGCGTAGCGATATCGCAGTATGGCTACACCTTC,CASSVAISQYGYTF
TRBJ1-2,-,TRBD1,TRBV7-9,TGTGCCAGCAGCTTAGCGCCCCACAGGGGTAACTATGGCTACACCTTC,CASSLAPHRGNYGYTF
TRBJ1-3,few,-,TRBV30,TGTGCCTGGAGTGTAGGCGGAACTGGAAACACCATATATTTT,CAWSVGGTGNTIYF
TRBJ2-1,-,-,TRBV7-2,TGTGCCAGCAGCTCGGACTGGCGGGAGCAGTTCTTC,CASSSDWREQFF
TRBJ1-3,-,-,TRBV27,TGTGCCAGCAGTTACACAGGAGCATCTGGAAACACCATATATTTT,CASSYTGASGNTIYF
TRBJ2-7,-,-,TRBV5-5,TGTGCCAGCAGCTTGGGGGGGCAAAAGTCCTACGAGCAGTACTTC,CASSLGGQKSYEQYF
TRBJ1-1,once,-,TRBV9,TGTGCCAGCAGCGTAGAAAACACCCCCACTGAAGCTTTCTTT,CASSVENTPTEAFF
TRBJ1-2,-,-,TRBV2,TGTGCCAGCAGCCGTACAGGTACCTATGGCTACACCTTC,CASSRTGTYGYTF